The table lists the clone carrying this TCR beta chain with many counts. Its antigen remains unidentified. TCRdb re-called the 5' RACE reads with MiXCR, one entry per CDR3 protein. The table includes about 49,000 distinct CDR3 sequences, over 3.5% detected once. The data belong to a study of early T cells in non-severe SARS-CoV-2 infection. Whole-study context: It was bulk RNA from unsorted whole blood that was sequenced, and the chains were unpaired.

J lost 3 bases, V lost 7 bases, and 7 bases had no gene match. Germline V gene sequence: CDR1 SGDLS, CDR2 YYNGEE. The length of the CDR3 is 14 residues. Whole-study findings and limits: Reliance on VDJdb matching favored anti-spike CD8 responses; private and CD4 specificities were missed.

The receptor was isolated from an adult who was a healthcare worker with PCR-confirmed SARS-CoV-2 infection or an uninfected control (not recorded which). Material for sequencing was whole blood. V is TRBV9 and J is TRBJ2-3; 8 positions match TRBD2. CDR3 region: CASSREVVTDTQYF. In nucleotides, the CDR3 is TGTGCCAGCTCGCGGGAGGTCGTAACAGATACGCAGTATTTT.